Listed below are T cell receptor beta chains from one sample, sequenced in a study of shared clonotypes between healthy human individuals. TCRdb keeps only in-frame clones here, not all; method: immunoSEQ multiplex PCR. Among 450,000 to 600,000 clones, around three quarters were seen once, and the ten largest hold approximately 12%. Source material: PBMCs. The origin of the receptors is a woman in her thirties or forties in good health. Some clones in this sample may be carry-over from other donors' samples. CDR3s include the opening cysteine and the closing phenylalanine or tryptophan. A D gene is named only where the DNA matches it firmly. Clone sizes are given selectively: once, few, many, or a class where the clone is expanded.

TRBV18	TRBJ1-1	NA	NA	TGTGCCAGCTCCCCTACGACAGGCCTGAACACTGAAGCTTTCTTT	CASSPTTGLNTEAFF
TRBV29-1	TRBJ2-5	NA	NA	TGCAGCGGCGACAGGTCGGAGACCCAGTACTTC	CSGDRSETQYF
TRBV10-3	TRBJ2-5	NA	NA	TGTGCCATCAATAACGGGACGTATGACGTGACCCAGTACTTC	CAINNGTYDVTQYF
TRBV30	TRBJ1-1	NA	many	TGTGCCTGGAGTGTGAGAGGGATAAACACTGAAGCTTTCTTT	CAWSVRGINTEAFF
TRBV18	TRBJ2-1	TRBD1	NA	TGTGCCAGCTCACCGGGACAGCGTGAGCAGTTCTTC	CASSPGQREQFF
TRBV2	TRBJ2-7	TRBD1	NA	TGTGCCAGCAGAGCGAGGACAGGGGGAACCTACGAGCAGTACTTC	CASRARTGGTYEQYF
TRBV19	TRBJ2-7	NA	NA	TGTGCCAGTAGTGGCCGGACCTACGAGCAGTACTTC	CASSGRTYEQYF
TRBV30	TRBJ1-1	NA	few	TGTGCCCAGGAACAAGGGCGGATGAACACTGAAGCTTTCTTT	CAQEQGRMNTEAFF
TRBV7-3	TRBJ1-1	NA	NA	TGTGCCAGCAGCCACGATACCAACACTGAAGCTTTCTTT	CASSHDTNTEAFF
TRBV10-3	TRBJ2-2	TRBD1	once	TGTGCCATCAGTGGGGACAGGGGGCGAGTCGGGGAGCTGTTTTTT	CAISGDRGRVGELFF
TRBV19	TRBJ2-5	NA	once	TGTGCCAGTAGTACTTTAGGCGAGACCCAGTACTTC	CASSTLGETQYF
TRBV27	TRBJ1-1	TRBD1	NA	TGTGCCACCATCAACAGGGGGGTAGACACTGAAGCTTTCTTT	CATINRGVDTEAFF
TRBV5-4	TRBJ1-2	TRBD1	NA	TGTGCCAGCAGCACGAGAGACAGGGAGGACTATGGCTACACCTTC	CASSTRDREDYGYTF
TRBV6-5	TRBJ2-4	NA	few	TGTGCCAGCAGTTACTCTCTAGTACTAGCCAAAAACATTCAGTACTTC	CASSYSLVLAKNIQYF
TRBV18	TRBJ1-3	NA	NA	TGTGCCAGCTCGCGCGACAGGTCTGGAAACACCATATATTTT	CASSRDRSGNTIYF
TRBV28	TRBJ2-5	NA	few	TGTGCCAGCGGCAGGTCAGGGGAGACCCAGTACTTC	CASGRSGETQYF
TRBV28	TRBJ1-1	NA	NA	TGTGCCAGCAGTTACGGGACACCGAGGGACACTGAAGCTTTCTTT	CASSYGTPRDTEAFF
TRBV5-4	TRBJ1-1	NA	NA	TGTGCCAGCAGCTTGCACTCAGGCCTGAACACTGAAGCTTTCTTT	CASSLHSGLNTEAFF
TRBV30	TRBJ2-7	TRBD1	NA	TGTGCCTGGAGTTCGTCTCCGGGACAGGGGACCTACGAGCAGTACTTC	CAWSSSPGQGTYEQYF
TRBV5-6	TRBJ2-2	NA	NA	TGTGCCAGCAGCTTGGTGGACCGCGACGCCGGGGAGCTGTTTTTT	CASSLVDRDAGELFF
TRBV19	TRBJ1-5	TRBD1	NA	TGTGCCAGTAGTATCCAGGGGGCTCGCTCTAGCCAGCATTTT	CASSIQGARSSQHF
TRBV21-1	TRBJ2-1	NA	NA	TGTGCCAGCAGCCCCCGGGACACTCAAGGAGATGAGCAGTTCTTC	CASSPRDTQGDEQFF
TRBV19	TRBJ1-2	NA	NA	TGTGCCAGTAGTACCCGGGGAGGGCTGGGGAACTATGGCTACACCTTC	CASSTRGGLGNYGYTF
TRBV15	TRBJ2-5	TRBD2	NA	TGTGCCACCAGCAGAGATCGGCTAGCGGGAAACGTGGAGACCCAGTACTTC	CATSRDRLAGNVETQYF
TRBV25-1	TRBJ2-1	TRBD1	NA	TGTGCCAGCAGTACTATACAGGGGGCCCAACACAATGAGCAGTTCTTC	CASSTIQGAQHNEQFF
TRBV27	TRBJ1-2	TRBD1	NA	TGTGCCAGCAGCTACGACAGGGACTCGGGGGGCTACACCTTC	CASSYDRDSGGYTF
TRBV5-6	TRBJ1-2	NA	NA	TGTGCCAGCAGCTTGAGACCGAGCTATGGCTACACCTTC	CASSLRPSYGYTF
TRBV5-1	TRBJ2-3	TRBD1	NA	TGCGCCAGCAGCCATAGGACAGGGGGCCTACCAACTAGCACAGATACGCAGTATTTT	CASSHRTGGLPTSTDTQYF
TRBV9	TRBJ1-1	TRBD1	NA	TGTGCCAGCAGGGGACAGGGGGGCACTGAAGCTTTCTTT	CASRGQGGTEAFF
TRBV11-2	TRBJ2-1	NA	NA	TGTGCCAGCAGCTTAAGTCGGAATGAGCAGTTCTTC	CASSLSRNEQFF
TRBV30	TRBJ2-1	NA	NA	TGTGCCTGGAGAGCTGGAGACAATGAGCAGTTCTTC	CAWRAGDNEQFF
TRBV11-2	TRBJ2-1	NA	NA	TGTGCCAGCAGGAACATTAGGGGCACTAGTCTCTACGGCAATGAGCAGTTCTTC	CASRNIRGTSLYGNEQFF
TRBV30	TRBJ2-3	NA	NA	TGTGCCTGGAGTCGGGGCAGGAGCACAGATACGCAGTATTTT	CAWSRGRSTDTQYF
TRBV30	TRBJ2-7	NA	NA	TGTGCCTGGAAGGCCCGGGCTTACGAGCAGTACTTC	CAWKARAYEQYF
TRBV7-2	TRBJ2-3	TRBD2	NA	TGTGCCAGCAGCTTAAGGGTAGCGGGAGCAGCAGATACGCAGTATTTT	CASSLRVAGAADTQYF
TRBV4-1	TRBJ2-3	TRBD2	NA	TGCGCCAGCAGCCAAGAGAGTAGACTAGCGGGAGATACGCAGTATTTT	CASSQESRLAGDTQYF
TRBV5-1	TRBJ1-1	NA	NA	TGCGCCAGCAGCTTGGGACCTGAAGCTTTCTTT	CASSLGPEAFF
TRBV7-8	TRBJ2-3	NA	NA	TGTGCCAGCAGGCCGGTACGCCTCGGTGCGCAGTATTTT	CASRPVRLGAQYF
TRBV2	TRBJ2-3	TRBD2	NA	TGTGCCAGCATGGGGCTAGCGGGAGTAACGAGGACAGATACGCAGTATTTT	CASMGLAGVTRTDTQYF
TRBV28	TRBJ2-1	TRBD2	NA	TGTGCCAGCAGTTTTGATGGGCACAATATAGCGGGAGAGCAGTTCTTC	CASSFDGHNIAGEQFF
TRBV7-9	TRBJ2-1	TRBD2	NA	TGTGCCAGCAGCTACGGGACTAGCGGGAGTCGGAATGAGCAGTTCTTC	CASSYGTSGSRNEQFF
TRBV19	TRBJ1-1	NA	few	TGTGCCAGTACGACCTCGGGCGATAATGTGGGCACTGAAGCTTTCTTT	CASTTSGDNVGTEAFF
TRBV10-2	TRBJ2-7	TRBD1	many	TGCGCCAGCAGTGAGTCTAGGGACAGGGATAGCGGCGAGCAGTACTTC	CASSESRDRDSGEQYF